These 23 T cell receptor beta chains were sequenced from one sample in a study of T cell responses to AZD1222 COVID-19 vaccine. Using immunoSEQ multiplex PCR, the repertoire was profiled, and TCRdb retains in-frame clones only, with some absent. The table lists 120,000 or so clones, 92% of them singletons. Source: peripheral blood, taken on day 0 of AZD1222 vaccination. The receptors here all came from an adult in good health.

The chain links TRBV7-9 to TRBJ2-7; D remains unclear. The germline gives CDR1 SEHNR, CDR2 FQNEAQ (reference sequence). The CDR3 length is 16 residues. Trimming took 0 bases from V and 3 from J, leaving 15 bases between them. The CDR3 reads CASSLAGRQIHYEQYF. The CDR3 nucleotides are TGTGCCAGCAGCTTAGCGGGAAGGCAGATACACTACGAGCAGTACTTC.

The chain employs TRBV10-1 and TRBJ2-2; D is unresolved. V was clipped by 3 bases and J by 4 bases, with 12 bases between them. Germline V gives CDR1 WNHNN, CDR2 SYGVQD (reference sequence). The CDR3 extends over 15 amino acids. The CDR3 protein is CASSDSLTVTGELFF. CDR3 sequence (DNA): TGCGCCAGCAGTGATAGTCTTACCGTCACCGGGGAGCTGTTTTTT.

The chain joins TRBV5-8 to TRBJ1-6; perhaps TRBD1 as D (5 bases). The CDR3 length is 16 residues. Trimming stripped 3 bases from V and 7 bases from J, with 17 bases between. The germline gives CDR1 SGHTS, CDR2 YDEGEE. The CDR3 is CASSSDLLGANSPLHF. The CDR3 region has the DNA TGTGCCAGCAGCTCTGATCTTTTAGGGGCAAATTCACCCCTCCACTTT.

The V and J genes are TRBV4-1 and TRBJ2-6; D gene uncertain. From germline, CDR1 is MGHRA and CDR2 YSYEKL. V was cut by 1 base and J by 0 bases, with 1 base left in between. This CDR3 has 14 amino acids. The CDR3 coding sequence is TGCGCCAGCAGCCAAGTCTCTGGGGCCAACGTCCTGACTTTC. Protein: CASSQVSGANVLTF.

This clone was counted between two and nine times. The genes are TRBV19 and TRBJ1-2; 8 nucleotides line up with TRBD1. V was clipped by 5 bases and J by 2 bases; unmatched bases: 10. Germline V CDR1 and CDR2: LNHDA, SQIVND (reference sequence). CDR3 length: 16 amino acids. CDR3 coding DNA: TGTGCCAGTAGTCCAGGGGACAGGATCGGAAACTATGGCTACACCTTC. It specifies CASSPGDRIGNYGYTF.

This clone occurred once. One end of the junction varies from germline; a read error may be responsible. V and J are TRBV6-4 and TRBJ2-3, with D perhaps assigned TRBD1 or TRBD2 (6 bases each). CDR3 size: 15 residues. Germline V gene data show CDR1 as MRHNA and CDR2 as SNTAGT. For the CDR3, the DNA is TGTGCCAGCAGTGACGGACCCGGGGGCACAAATACGCAGTATTTT. This gives the protein CASSDGPGGTNTQYF.

CDR3 bases: TGTGCCAGCAGTTTCCGGGAGAACACTGAAGCTTTCTTT. Protein sequence: CASSFRENTEAFF. The chain has TRBV27 and TRBJ1-1, with D uncertain. V was shortened by 3 bases and J by 1 base, with 6 bases between the two germline ends. The CDR3 spans 13 residues. Germline values: CDR1 MNHEY, CDR2 SMNVEV (reference sequence).

The rearrangement links TRBV5-1 to TRBJ1-6; TRBD1 aligns across 10 bases. The CDR3 runs to 15 residues. V trimming: 1 base; J trimming: 7 bases; junction bases outside the gene matches: 2. Germline assignment: CDR1 SGHRS and CDR2 YFSETQ. Written as DNA, the CDR3 is TGCGCCAGCAGCTTGCAGGGACAGGGGAATTCACCCCTCCACTTT. This gives the protein CASSLQGQGNSPLHF.

The genes are TRBV30 and TRBJ1-5; TRBD1 aligns across 8 bases. This CDR3 spans 15 amino acids. The germline CDR1 and CDR2 sequences are GTSNPN and SVGIG (reference sequence). V lost 5 bases to trimming and J lost 2 bases; unmatched junction nucleotides: 8. Written as DNA, the CDR3 is TGTGCCTGGGGGCCGACAGGGGAGGGCAATCAGCCCCAGCATTTT. It specifies CAWGPTGEGNQPQHF. Using reference TRBV30 and TRBJ1-5 for the parts outside the CDR3, the full variable domain is SQTIHQWPATLVQPVGSPLSLECTVEGTSNPNLYWYRQAAGRGLQLLFYSVGIGQISSEVPQNLSASRPQDRQFILSSKKLLLSDSGFYLCAWGPTGEGNQPQHFGDGTRLSIL.

This sequence joins TRBV5-1 and TRBJ1-6; 7 nucleotides align to TRBD1. V shed 4 bases, J shed 7 bases, and the junction held 8 bases outside the gene matches. Germline V gene lookup returns CDR1 SGHRS and CDR2 YFSETQ. This CDR3 is built from 15 residues. CDR3 sequence reads: CASSPQGTANSPLHF. In nucleotides, the CDR3 is TGCGCCAGCAGCCCTCAGGGGACAGCAAATTCACCCCTCCACTTT. The whole variable domain, filled in from reference TRBV5-1 and TRBJ1-6, reads KAGVTQTPRYLIKTRGQQVTLSCSPISGHRSVSWYQQTPGQGLQFLFEYFSETQRNKGNFPGRFSGRQFSNSRSEMNVSTLELGDSALYLCASSPQGTANSPLHFGNGTRLTVT.

The count of this clone is one. J is TRBJ2-1 and V is TRBV18; TRBD1 or TRBD2 may be the D gene (5 bases each). The length of the CDR3 is 16 residues. Trimming removed 3 bases from V and 7 bases from J, with 19 bases in between. Looked up from germline, CDR1 is KGHSH and CDR2 is LQKENI. The DNA for the CDR3 is TGTGCCAGCTCACCCTTCCGGGACCCCCGCGGGAATGAGCAGTTCTTC. Translated, it gives CASSPFRDPRGNEQFF.

The rearrangement links TRBV19 to TRBJ1-2; 9 bases are shared with TRBD1. Germline V gene sequence: CDR1 LNHDA, CDR2 SQIVND (reference sequence). The CDR3 sequence is 12 residues long. With V trimmed by 6 bases and J by 8 bases, 4 bases remained unmatched. CDR3 DNA sequence: TGTGCCAGTAGCGGGACAGGGAGGGGCTACACCTTC. Residues: CASSGTGRGYTF.

This clone is a singleton in its sample. The rearrangement uses TRBV28 and TRBJ2-7, with D maybe TRBD2 (5 bases). From germline, CDR1 is MDHEN and CDR2 SYDVKM. V lost 4 bases to trimming and J lost 3 bases, with 19 bases between them. The CDR3 contains 16 residues. The CDR3 DNA sequence: TGTGCCAGCAGTTCAACGGGGAGCGGTGAGGGCTACGAGCAGTACGTC. This codes for CASSSTGSGEGYEQYV.

The rearrangement uses TRBV6-4 and TRBJ1-2, with D possibly matching TRBD1 (5 bases). V lost 6 bases and J lost 1, with 9 bases in between. The CDR3 totals 13 residues. Per the germline V gene, CDR1 is MRHNA and CDR2 is SNTAGT. The CDR3 DNA is TGTGCCAGCAGACAGGACCATAACTATGGCTACACCTTC. As protein: CASRQDHNYGYTF.

The chain carries TRBV6-5 and TRBJ1-1, with D tentatively TRBD1 (5 bases). CDR1 and CDR2 from the germline V gene are MNHEY and SVGAGI. Trimming stripped 3 bases from V and 1 base from J, with 9 bases between. CDR3 length equals 14 residues. In DNA form, the CDR3 reads TGTGCCAGCAGTTATCAGGGAGGGAACACTGAAGCTTTCTTT. Encoded protein: CASSYQGGNTEAFF.

The gene calls are TRBV24-1 and TRBJ1-4, with no clear D. V was trimmed by 4 bases and J by 5 bases, leaving 10 bases between them. The CDR3 loop spans 14 amino acids. The germline CDR1 and CDR2 sequences are KGHDR and SFDVKD. Here the CDR3 reads CATSERKGNEKLFF. In DNA, the CDR3 is TGTGCCACCAGTGAACGTAAAGGGAATGAAAAACTGTTTTTT.

This clone was seen a single time. The chain couples TRBV3-1 (or the pseudogene TRBV3-2) to TRBJ2-1; 7 bases align to TRBD1. V shed 5 bases and J 10 bases; nucleotides not matched to a gene: 11. The CDR3 contains 14 residues. CDR1 LGHDT and CDR2 YNNKEL come from the germline V gene (reference sequence). As DNA, the CDR3 is TGTGCCAGCAGCGCACAACGACAGGGTAGAGAGCAGTTCTTC. The encoded protein is CASSAQRQGREQFF.

V and J are TRBV21-1 and TRBJ2-7; the tabulated D call, TRBD2, remains unverified against the DNA. TRBV21-1 is classified as a pseudogene. CDR3 length equals 17 residues. The CDR3 loop is CASRDGLAEVLSDEQYV. The CDR3 nucleotides are TGTGCCAGCAGAGATGGCCTAGCGGAGGTCCTCTCGGACGAGCAGTACGTC.

The chain joins TRBV3-1 (or the pseudogene TRBV3-2) to TRBJ2-1; TRBD2 matches at 13 bases. Germline V lookup: CDR1 LGHDT, CDR2 YNNKEL (reference sequence). The CDR3 totals 17 residues. V lost 4 bases and J lost 6; bases outside the gene matches: 9. The CDR3 region is CASSPRTSGSPRNEQFF. CDR3 bases: TGTGCCAGCAGCCCACGGACTAGCGGGAGCCCCCGCAATGAGCAGTTCTTC.

This sequence joins TRBV21-1 and TRBJ1-5. TRBV21-1 is recorded as a pseudogene. There are 15 residues in the CDR3. The CDR3 DNA is TGTGCCAGCAGAATCAGAGGGCTCCGTGGTCAGCCCCAGCATTTT. Its translation: CASRIRGLRGQPQHF.

The CDR3 region is CASSIYPDSTQAFF. CDR3 sequence (DNA): TGTGCCAGCAGTATATACCCGGACAGCACCCAGGCTTTCTTT. V usage is TRBV27 and J usage is TRBJ1-1; a possible D gene is TRBD1 (6 bases). CDR1 and CDR2 (germline): MNHEY, SMNVEV (reference sequence). The CDR3 covers 14 residues. V gave up 5 bases and J gave up 11 bases, with 21 bases separating them.

This rearrangement joins TRBV3-1 (or the pseudogene TRBV3-2) to TRBJ2-2, with D hard to call. V lost 0 bases, J lost 9 bases, and 14 bases lay in between. Germline V gene data show CDR1 as LGHDT and CDR2 as YNNKEL (reference sequence). The CDR3 has 15 residues. The CDR3 DNA reads as TGTGCCAGCAGCCAAGAACCCAACCCCGGATGGGAGCTGTTTTTT. Encoded protein: CASSQEPNPGWELFF.

Here the CDR3 reads CASSSQPPGLPDTQYF. CDR3 coding DNA: TGTGCCAGCAGTTCCCAGCCGCCAGGGCTCCCAGATACGCAGTATTTT. The rearrangement uses TRBV6-5 and TRBJ2-3; perhaps TRBD1 as D (5 bases). In germline, CDR1 is MNHEY, CDR2 SVGAGI. The CDR3 spans 16 residues. Deletions cut 4 bases from V and 4 bases from J, with 18 bases between.